The next 4 T cell receptor beta chains were all read from a single sample in a study of T cells in Graves' hyperthyroidism and ophthalmopathy. The source material, RNA transcripts, was used to amplify TCR beta CDR3 regions. First-round RT-PCR with HTBI primers amplified the TCR CDR3 region. MiXCR, applied by TCRdb to the multiplex PCR reads, yields one record per CDR3 protein. The sample records around 620,000 distinct CDR3 sequences, about 43% being singletons. Specimen: peripheral blood or thyroid tissue (not recorded which). All receptors come from an adult woman with Graves' disease, either hyperthyroidism or ophthalmopathy (not recorded which).

The chain has TRBV10-3 and TRBJ1-1; D unclear. Germline V gives CDR1 ENHRY, CDR2 SYGVKD. The V gene lost 7 bases and the J gene lost 3 bases, with 18 bases spanning the gap. This CDR3 contains 15 residues. The CDR3 spells CAITGGNTGDTEAFF. CDR3 nucleotides: TGTGCCATCACAGGCGGGAACACCGGGGACACTGAAGCTTTCTTT.

This clonotype has a count of ten or more. The chain joins TRBV10-3 to TRBJ2-5; D not resolved. This CDR3 has 15 amino acids. V was cut by 0 bases and J by 3 bases, with 11 bases left in between. CDR1 is ENHRY, CDR2 SYGVKD, per germline. CDR3 loop: CAISESIDWEETQYF. CDR3 nucleotide sequence: TGTGCCATCAGTGAGTCCATCGACTGGGAAGAGACCCAGTACTTC.

This clonotype was observed at least ten times. The V call is TRBV2, the J call TRBJ2-2, with 7 bases fitting TRBD2. The V and J ends lost 6 bases and 5 bases, in that order; junction bases with no gene match: 12. The CDR3 has 16 residues. Germline V CDR1 and CDR2: SNHLY, FYNNEI. The CDR3 loop reads CASSPRGGGGTGELFF. The CDR3 coding sequence is TGTGCCAGCAGCCCCCGGGGCGGGGGTGGTACCGGGGAGCTGTTTTTT.

To note about this clonotype: This CDR3 is missing its conserved last phenylalanine or tryptophan, likely due to a read error. The limits of the CDR3 on the DNA are not certain, so only TCRdb's listed CDR3 is given. The J gene is TRBJ1-5, the V gene TRBV20-1; TRBD1 is taken as the D call from the table, unchecked against the DNA. The CDR3 comprises 8 residues, both ends counted. The germline V gene has CDR1 DFQATT and CDR2 SNEGSKA (reference sequence). Here the CDR3 reads CSARATGS.